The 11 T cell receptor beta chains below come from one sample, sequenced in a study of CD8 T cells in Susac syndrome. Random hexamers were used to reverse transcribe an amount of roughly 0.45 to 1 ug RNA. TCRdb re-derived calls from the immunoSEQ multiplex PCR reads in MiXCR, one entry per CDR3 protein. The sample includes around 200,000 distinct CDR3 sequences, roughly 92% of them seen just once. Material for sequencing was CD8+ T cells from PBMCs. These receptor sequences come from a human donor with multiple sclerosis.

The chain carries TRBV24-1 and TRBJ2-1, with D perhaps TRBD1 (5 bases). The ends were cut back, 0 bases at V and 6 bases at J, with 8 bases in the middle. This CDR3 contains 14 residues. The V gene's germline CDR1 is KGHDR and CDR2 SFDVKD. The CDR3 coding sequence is TGTGCCACCAGTGATTTGAGCCAGGGCAATGAGCAGTTCTTC. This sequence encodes CATSDLSQGNEQFF.

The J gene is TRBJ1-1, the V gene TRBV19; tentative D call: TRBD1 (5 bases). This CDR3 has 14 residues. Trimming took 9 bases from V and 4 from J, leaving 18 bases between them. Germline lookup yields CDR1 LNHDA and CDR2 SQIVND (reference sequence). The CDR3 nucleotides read TGTGCCAGCACCACACCCGGGACGCGCACTGAAGCTTTCTTT. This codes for CASTTPGTRTEAFF.

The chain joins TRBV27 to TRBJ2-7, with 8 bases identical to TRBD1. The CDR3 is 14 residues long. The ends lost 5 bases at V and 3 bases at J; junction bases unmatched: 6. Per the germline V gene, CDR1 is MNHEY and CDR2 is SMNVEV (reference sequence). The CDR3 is CASSPDRVGYEQYF. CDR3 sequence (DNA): TGTGCCAGCAGTCCGGACAGGGTGGGCTACGAGCAGTACTTC.

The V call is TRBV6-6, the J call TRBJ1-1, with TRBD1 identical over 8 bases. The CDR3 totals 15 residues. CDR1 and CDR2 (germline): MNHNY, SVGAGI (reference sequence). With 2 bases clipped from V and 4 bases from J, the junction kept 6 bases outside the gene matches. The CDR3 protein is CASSYTGQGGTEAFF. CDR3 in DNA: TGTGCCAGCAGTTACACCGGACAGGGAGGCACTGAAGCTTTCTTT.

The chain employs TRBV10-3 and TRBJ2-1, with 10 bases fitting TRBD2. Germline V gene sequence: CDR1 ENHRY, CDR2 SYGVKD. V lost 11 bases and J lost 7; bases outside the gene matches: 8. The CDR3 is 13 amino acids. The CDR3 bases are TGTGCCGTCCTTCTAGCGGGGGTAAATGAGCAGTTCTTC. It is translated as CAVLLAGVNEQFF.

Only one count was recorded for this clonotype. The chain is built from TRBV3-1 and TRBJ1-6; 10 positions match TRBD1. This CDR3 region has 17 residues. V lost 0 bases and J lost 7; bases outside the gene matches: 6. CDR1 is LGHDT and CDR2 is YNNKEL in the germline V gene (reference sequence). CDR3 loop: CASSQEGGQGTNSPLHF. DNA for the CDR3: TGTGCCAGCAGCCAAGAGGGGGGACAGGGGACGAATTCACCCCTCCACTTT. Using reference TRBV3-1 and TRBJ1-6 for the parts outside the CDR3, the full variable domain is DTAVSQTPKYLVTQMGNDKSIKCEQNLGHDTMYWYKQDSKKFLKIMFSYNNKELIINETVPNRFSPKSPDKAHLNLHINSLELGDSAVYFCASSQEGGQGTNSPLHFGNGTRLTVT.

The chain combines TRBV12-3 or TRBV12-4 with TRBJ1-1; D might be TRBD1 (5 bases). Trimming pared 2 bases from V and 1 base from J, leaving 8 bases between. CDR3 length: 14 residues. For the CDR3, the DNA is TGTGCCAGCAGTTTATCGACAGCGAACACTGAAGCTTTCTTT. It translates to CASSLSTANTEAFF.

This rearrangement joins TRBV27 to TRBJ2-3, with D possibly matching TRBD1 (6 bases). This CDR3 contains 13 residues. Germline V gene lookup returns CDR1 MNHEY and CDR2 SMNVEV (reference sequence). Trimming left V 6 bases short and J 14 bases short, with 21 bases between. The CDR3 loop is CASSDWGLLSTYF. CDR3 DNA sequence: TGTGCCAGCAGCGACTGGGGGCTCCTTAGCACGTATTTT.

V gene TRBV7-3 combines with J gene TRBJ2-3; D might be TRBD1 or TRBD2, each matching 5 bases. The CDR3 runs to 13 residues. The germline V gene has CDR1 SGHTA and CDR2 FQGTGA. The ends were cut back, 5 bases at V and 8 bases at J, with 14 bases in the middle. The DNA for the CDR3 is TGTGCCAGCAGCCAAAGGGGAGCCGGTACGCAGTATTTT. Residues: CASSQRGAGTQYF.

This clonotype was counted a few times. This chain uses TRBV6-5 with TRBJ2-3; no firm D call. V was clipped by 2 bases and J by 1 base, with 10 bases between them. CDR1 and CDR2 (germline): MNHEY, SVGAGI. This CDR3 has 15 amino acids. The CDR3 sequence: CASSYGMAGTDTQYF. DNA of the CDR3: TGTGCCAGCAGTTACGGTATGGCCGGCACAGATACGCAGTATTTT.

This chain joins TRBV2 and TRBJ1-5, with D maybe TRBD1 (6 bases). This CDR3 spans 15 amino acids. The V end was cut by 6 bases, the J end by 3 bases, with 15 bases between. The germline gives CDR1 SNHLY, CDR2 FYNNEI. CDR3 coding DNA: TGTGCCAGCAGCCAGGGGCGGGTGGACAATCAGCCCCAGCATTTT. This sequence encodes CASSQGRVDNQPQHF.